This is a list of T cell receptor beta chains from one sample in a study of radiotherapy plus CTLA-4 blockade in lung cancer. Data came from immunoSEQ multiplex PCR; TCRdb stores just in-frame clones and leaves some out. This sample has about 97,000 clones; 60% to 75% occur once, and the top ten carry around 2.7%. This sample comprised peripheral blood, obtained from a patient treated with radiotherapy plus ipilimumab. The receptors derive from a human donor with non-small cell lung cancer who had a partial response to radiotherapy plus ipilimumab. Some clones in this sample may be carry-over from other donors' samples. The CDR3 runs from the conserved cysteine through the conserved F or W. Each record gives: D gene, J gene, V gene, clone size, CDR3 protein, CDR3 DNA. The D gene is left open where the match is weak. Clone sizes are given selectively: once, few, many, or a class where the clone is expanded.

>NA|TRBJ1-4|TRBV4-2|NA
CASSRGGGQLNEKLFF
TGTGCCAGCAGCCGAGGCGGGGGCCAGCTAAATGAAAAACTGTTTTTT
>NA|TRBJ2-6|TRBV11-1|NA
CASESGHTFSGANVLTF
TGTGCCAGCGAGTCGGGTCACACCTTCTCTGGGGCCAACGTCCTGACTTTC
>NA|TRBJ2-5|TRBV12-2|few
CASPVQMRGGLGETQYF
TGTGCAAGTCCCGTGCAAATGCGGGGGGGGCTGGGAGAGACCCAGTACTTC
>NA|TRBJ1-1|TRBV4-3|NA
CASSQVMARMNTEAFF
TGCGCCAGCAGCCAAGTTATGGCAAGAATGAACACTGAAGCTTTCTTT
>NA|TRBJ2-7|TRBV2|once
CATNLQGRDYEQYF
TGTGCCACCAACCTACAGGGTAGAGACTACGAGCAGTACTTC
>NA|TRBJ2-2|TRBV19|NA
CASSIAGGTGELFF
TGTGCCAGTAGTATCGCCGGGGGCACCGGGGAGCTGTTTTTT
>TRBD2|TRBJ2-1|TRBV19|once
CASSPLAGSSYNEQFF
TGTGCCAGTAGTCCCTTAGCGGGTAGCTCCTACAATGAGCAGTTCTTC
>NA|TRBJ2-7|TRBV28|NA
CASRSSGSYEQYF
TGTGCCAGCAGGTCTTCCGGGAGCTACGAGCAGTACTTC
>TRBD1|TRBJ1-1|TRBV28|NA
CASSLGQRGTEAFF
TGTGCCAGCAGCCTGGGACAGCGAGGCACTGAAGCTTTCTTT
>NA|TRBJ2-7|TRBV6-6|few
CASSYSARVSHEQYF
TGTGCCAGCAGTTACTCGGCCAGGGTGTCCCACGAGCAGTACTTC
>NA|TRBJ1-3|TRBV5-4|NA
CASSPQGGGNTIYF
TGTGCCAGCAGTCCCCAGGGAGGCGGAAACACCATATATTTT
>TRBD2|TRBJ2-3|TRBV4-3|NA
CASSQDGPSGSTDTQYF
TGCGCCAGCAGCCAAGATGGGCCTAGCGGGAGCACAGATACGCAGTATTTT
>NA|TRBJ2-3|TRBV4-2|few
CASSPRRGFSDTQYF
TGTGCCAGCAGCCCCCGTCGGGGATTCTCGGATACGCAGTATTTT
>NA|TRBJ2-5|TRBV28|NA
CASSLAGAGAETQYF
TGTGCCAGCAGTTTAGCAGGGGCGGGGGCAGAGACCCAGTACTTC
>NA|TRBJ2-1|TRBV28|few
CASSLGGYVEQFF
TGTGCCAGCAGTTTAGGGGGGTACGTTGAGCAGTTCTTC
>NA|TRBJ2-1|TRBV29-1|NA
CSVTGSQNEQFF
TGCAGCGTAACCGGTAGCCAGAATGAGCAGTTCTTC
>NA|TRBJ1-5|TRBV28|NA
CASCFRDLDSNQPQHF
TGTGCCAGCTGTTTTCGGGACTTAGATAGCAATCAGCCCCAGCATTTT
>TRBD2|TRBJ2-3|TRBV5-3|NA
CARSLRGLAGTDTQYF
TGTGCCAGAAGCTTAAGGGGACTAGCGGGCACAGATACGCAGTATTTT
>NA|TRBJ1-2|TRBV5-4|NA
CASSLVSGVYGYTF
TGTGCCAGCAGCTTGGTCTCAGGGGTCTATGGCTACACCTTC
>TRBD1|TRBJ2-6|TRBV5-1|NA
CASSPGQGSSGANVLTF
TGCGCCAGCAGCCCGGGACAGGGATCCTCTGGGGCCAACGTCCTGACTTTC
>TRBD2|TRBJ2-3|TRBV27|NA
CASTSQRGGGYTDTQYF
TGTGCCAGCACTTCCCAGCGTGGCGGGGGGTACACAGATACGCAGTATTTT
>NA|TRBJ2-2|TRBV2|NA
CASSLTGEGTGELFF
TGTGCCAGCAGTTTGACAGGGGAGGGCACCGGGGAGCTGTTTTTT
>TRBD1|TRBJ2-1|TRBV10-1|NA
CASSAGQGANNEQFF
TGCGCCAGCAGTGCAGGACAGGGGGCAAACAATGAGCAGTTCTTC
>TRBD1|TRBJ2-6|TRBV7-9|many
CASRFGTESSGANVLTF
TGTGCCAGCCGTTTTGGGACAGAAAGCTCTGGGGCCAACGTCCTGACTTTC
>NA|TRBJ1-1|TRBV11-2|many
CASSAAAGAVTEAFF
TGTGCCAGCAGCGCCGCGGCGGGGGCAGTCACTGAAGCTTTCTTT
>TRBD2|TRBJ2-2|TRBV11-3|few
CASSLVSSGRTGELFF
TGTGCCAGCAGCTTAGTCTCTAGCGGGAGGACCGGGGAGCTGTTTTTT
>TRBD2|TRBJ2-3|TRBV19|NA
CASSIQGGSWADTQYF
TGTGCCAGTAGTATACAGGGCGGGAGTTGGGCAGATACGCAGTATTTT
>NA|TRBJ1-1|TRBV28|NA
CASSLLLRGMNTEAFF
TGTGCCAGCAGTTTATTATTACGGGGGATGAACACTGAAGCTTTCTTT
>TRBD2|TRBJ2-7|TRBV5-1|NA
CASSLAGRGGYTGEQYF
TGCGCCAGCAGCTTGGCCGGCCGGGGGGGGTATACTGGCGAGCAGTACTTC
>TRBD1|TRBJ2-2|TRBV7-2|NA
CASSLGGTGGAGELFF
TGTGCCAGCAGCTTAGGGGGGACAGGGGGCGCCGGGGAGCTGTTTTTT
>TRBD1|TRBJ1-1|TRBV5-4|NA
CASSPAARQGPLDTEAFF
TGTGCCAGCAGCCCTGCGGCCAGACAGGGGCCTTTGGACACTGAAGCTTTCTTT
>NA|TRBJ2-7|TRBV5-1|NA
CASRRGLTGDEQYF
TGCGCCAGCAGACGCGGATTGACGGGTGACGAGCAGTACTTC
>TRBD2|TRBJ2-7|TRBV9|few
CASSDGTSGGYSYEQYF
TGTGCCAGCAGCGATGGGACTAGCGGGGGCTACTCCTACGAGCAGTACTTC
>NA|TRBJ2-6|TRBV28|NA
CASSPAEANVLTF
TGTGCCAGCAGTCCCGCGGAGGCCAACGTCCTGACTTTC
>NA|TRBJ2-2|TRBV4-2|NA
CASSQDYELSAAGQLFF
TGTGCCAGCAGCCAAGATTATGAGCTTAGCGCGGCGGGGCAGCTGTTTTTT
>TRBD2|TRBJ2-1|TRBV11-2|NA
CASSLAVFNEQFF
TGTGCCAGCAGCCTAGCGGTTTTCAATGAGCAGTTCTTC
>NA|TRBJ2-7|TRBV6-5|few
CASSADRFPYEQYF
TGTGCCAGCAGTGCAGACAGGTTTCCCTACGAGCAGTACTTC
>TRBD1|TRBJ2-7|TRBV19|once
CASSLRTGREQYF
TGTGCCAGTAGTCTCCGGACAGGGAGGGAGCAGTACTTC
>TRBD2|TRBJ2-1|TRBV5-1|NA
CASSLVLAGTYNEQFF
TGCGCCAGCAGCTTGGTTCTAGCGGGAACGTACAATGAGCAGTTCTTC
>NA|TRBJ1-1|TRBV2|once
CASNADRSMNTEAFF
TGTGCCAGCAACGCCGACAGGTCCATGAACACTGAAGCTTTCTTT
>NA|TRBJ2-7|TRBV5-1|NA
CASRETNSYEQYF
TGCGCCAGCAGGGAGACTAATTCCTACGAGCAGTACTTC
>NA|TRBJ2-1|TRBV5-8|NA
CASSLHEGSGDEQFF
TGTGCCAGCAGCCTTCATGAGGGTTCGGGAGATGAGCAGTTCTTC
>TRBD1|TRBJ2-1|TRBV6-1|NA
CASRIRGQGYNEQFF
TGTGCCAGCAGGATCCGGGGACAGGGTTACAATGAGCAGTTCTTC
>NA|TRBJ1-4|TRBV7-9|NA
CASSRLEGKLFF
TGTGCCAGCAGCCGTCTGGAGGGAAAACTGTTTTTT
>TRBD2|TRBJ2-7|TRBV2|once
CASRDSGKNPYEQYF
TGTGCCAGCAGGGATAGCGGGAAGAACCCCTACGAGCAGTACTTC
>NA|TRBJ2-7|TRBV6-1|NA
CASRPSGTLLYEQYF
TGTGCCAGCAGGCCGTCCGGGACACTTCTCTACGAGCAGTACTTC
>TRBD1|TRBJ2-5|TRBV7-2|NA
CASSTYGTGQETQYF
TGTGCCAGCAGCACCTACGGGACAGGACAAGAGACCCAGTACTTC
>TRBD2|TRBJ2-5|TRBV2|NA
CASKREGLATQYF
TGTGCCAGCAAGCGGGAGGGATTAGCTACCCAGTACTTC
>NA|TRBJ2-1|TRBV28|NA
CASSPRTRKGNEQFF
TGTGCCAGCAGTCCCCGGACACGGAAGGGCAATGAGCAGTTCTTC
>NA|TRBJ2-1|TRBV7-9|NA
CASSRRLGAINEQFF
TGTGCCAGCAGCCGGCGACTAGGAGCCATAAATGAGCAGTTCTTC
>TRBD2|TRBJ2-2|TRBV11-2|NA
CASSKTSGGPNTGELFF
TGTGCCAGCAGCAAGACTAGCGGGGGCCCGAACACCGGGGAGCTGTTTTTT